Sequencing of this TCR beta chain was carried out in a study of T cell responses to AZD1222 COVID-19 vaccine. Findings and limits, study-wide: Just a handful of AZD1222 recipients tested seropositive at baseline. In a largely white British group with more females than males, clonal diversity was possibly underestimated. Nearly half of spike-specific TCRs reportedly go after variant regions that carry no mutations.

Second-dose intervals near 4 or 12 weeks were combined. Comments on this clone: Its antigen is not identified.

Measured with immunoSEQ multiplex PCR; TCRdb has only the in-frame clones, and not every one. The sample records about 48,000 clones, 80% to 90% being singletons. This CDR3 region has 15 residues. V lost 4 bases and J lost 0; bases outside the gene matches: 4. The germline CDR1 and CDR2 sequences are SGHRS and YFSETQ. This receptor was identified in an adult who received the AZD1222 COVID-19 vaccine. This sample comprised peripheral blood, obtained 28 days after the second AZD1222 dose. The chain is built from TRBV5-1 and TRBJ2-5; TRBD1 aligns across 9 bases. The CDR3 loop is CASSEGTGYQETQYF. The CDR3 nucleotides are TGCGCCAGCAGCGAGGGGACAGGGTACCAAGAGACCCAGTACTTC.